The 12 T cell receptor beta chains listed next were all sequenced from one sample in a study of CD8 T cells in Susac syndrome. Reverse transcription used about 0.5 to 1 ug RNA and random hexamers. Each CDR3 protein gets one entry after TCRdb re-called the immunoSEQ multiplex PCR reads with MiXCR. The data show hundreds of thousands of distinct CDR3 sequences, about 95% seen once. What was sequenced was CD4+ T cells from PBMCs. These receptor sequences come from a human donor with multiple sclerosis.

The rearrangement uses TRBV20-1 and TRBJ2-2; a weak D match, TRBD1 (5 bases). This CDR3 contains 13 residues. V lost 2 bases and J 2 bases, leaving 6 bases between the germline ends. CDR1 is DFQATT, CDR2 SNEGSKA, per germline (reference sequence). CDR3: CSARQGNTGELFF. The CDR3 region has the DNA TGCAGTGCTAGACAGGGTAACACCGGGGAGCTGTTTTTT.

The chain uses TRBV3-1 and TRBJ1-6; no definite D call. The CDR3 contains 13 residues. Looked up from germline, CDR1 is LGHDT and CDR2 is YNNKEL (reference sequence). V lost 3 bases to trimming and J lost 10 bases, with 10 bases between them. CDR3 loop: CASSQAPPSPLHF. The DNA for the CDR3 is TGTGCCAGCAGCCAGGCCCCCCCCTCACCCCTCCACTTT.

The V call is TRBV3-1, the J call TRBJ1-2; D gene unclear. The V end lost 1 base, the J end lost 7 bases, and 13 bases lay between the germline ends. Germline CDR1 LGHDT, CDR2 YNNKEL (reference sequence). The CDR3 covers 14 residues. CDR3 nucleotide sequence: TGTGCCAGCAGCCAAGTTGTAGCAGGCGGTGGCTACACCTTC. Translation gives CASSQVVAGGGYTF.

This sequence joins TRBV20-1 and TRBJ1-1, with a possible D match to TRBD1 (5 bases). The CDR3 contains 14 residues. CDR1 is DFQATT, CDR2 SNEGSKA, per germline (reference sequence). Trimming took off 3 bases at V and 3 bases at J, with 14 bases between the two ends. This chain's CDR3 is CSARGVGLYTEAFF. DNA for the CDR3: TGCAGTGCTAGGGGGGTGGGACTTTACACTGAAGCTTTCTTT.

The gene calls are TRBV3-1 and TRBJ2-6; the D gene is possibly TRBD2 (5 bases). Germline V gives CDR1 LGHDT, CDR2 YNNKEL (reference sequence). The CDR3 has 17 amino acids. Trimming took off 1 base at V and 3 bases at J, with 13 bases between the two ends. The CDR3 DNA reads as TGTGCCAGCAGCCAAGGTCCTACGAGGGTTGGGGCCAACGTCCTGACTTTC. Its protein product is CASSQGPTRVGANVLTF.

V usage is TRBV7-9 and J usage is TRBJ2-5; D is undetermined. The CDR3 is made up of 14 amino acids. Trimming took 3 bases from V and 1 from J, leaving 9 bases between them. Germline CDR1 and CDR2: SEHNR and FQNEAQ (reference sequence). The CDR3 DNA is TGTGCCAGCAGCTTTTGGGGTCGCCAAGAGACCCAGTACTTC. This translates into CASSFWGRQETQYF.

This chain uses TRBV4-1 with TRBJ2-1; TRBD1 matches at 10 bases. The J segment lost 4 bases and the V segment lost 9 bases, leaving 6 bases of the junction unmatched. The CDR3 length is 14 residues. The germline gives CDR1 MGHRA, CDR2 YSYEKL. The CDR3 nucleotides read TGCGCCAGTCGGGACAGGGGTCCTTACAATGAGCAGTTCTTC. Its translation: CASRDRGPYNEQFF.

The V and J genes are TRBV29-1 and TRBJ1-1, with TRBD1 identical over 9 bases. Germline trimming cut 8 bases from V and 1 base from J; bases unmatched to any gene: 5. This CDR3 contains 13 residues. Looked up from germline, CDR1 is SQVTM and CDR2 is ANQGSEA. This chain's CDR3 is CSSGTGRNTEAFF. CDR3 DNA sequence: TGCAGCTCTGGGACAGGGAGGAACACTGAAGCTTTCTTT.

The chain carries TRBV29-1 and TRBJ2-2; 10 bases match TRBD1. V gave up 7 bases and J gave up 3 bases; unmatched junction bases: 2. This CDR3 is 13 amino acids long. Germline CDR1 is SQVTM and CDR2 is ANQGSEA. The chain's CDR3 is CSGQGADTGELFF. The CDR3 DNA sequence: TGCAGCGGACAGGGGGCGGACACCGGGGAGCTGTTTTTT.

The chain joins TRBV25-1 to TRBJ1-1; D is unresolved. Germline loops: CDR1 MGHDK, CDR2 SYGVNS. The CDR3 is 14 amino acids. V was pared by 1 base and J by 4 bases, with 10 bases between. Written as DNA, the CDR3 is TGTGCCAGCAGTGAATGGGCCGGTTCCACTGAAGCTTTCTTT. Its protein product is CASSEWAGSTEAFF.

This CDR3 is CSARVAPGQGITYEQYF. CDR3 nucleotide sequence: TGCAGTGCTAGAGTGGCCCCGGGACAGGGTATCACCTACGAGCAGTACTTC. The V gene is TRBV20-1, the J gene TRBJ2-7; 9 bases are a match to TRBD1. With V trimmed by 1 base and J by 2 bases, 12 bases remained unmatched. This CDR3 region has 17 residues. Germline V lookup: CDR1 DFQATT, CDR2 SNEGSKA (reference sequence).

This clonotype was seen more than once but under ten times. The genes are TRBV12-3 or TRBV12-4 and TRBJ1-5, with a possible D match to TRBD1 (5 bases). There are 14 residues in the CDR3. V was shortened by 5 bases and J by 4 bases, with 12 bases between the two germline ends. The CDR3, as DNA: TGTGCCAGCAGTCCTGGGACGGATAATCAGCCCCAGCATTTT. The encoded protein is CASSPGTDNQPQHF.